This T cell receptor (beta chain) was captured in a study of regulatory T cells in long-lasting Graves disease. Time point indicated: newly diagnosed GD, antithyroid drugs for less than 3 months. Following extraction of RNA from PBMCs, that RNA was used to make the TCR library. V was shortened by 3 bases and J by 5 bases, with 16 bases between the two germline ends. The germline gives CDR1 ENHRY, CDR2 SYGVKD. CDR3 length: 15 residues. At least ten counts were recorded for this clonotype. Its target is unknown. Arm-PCR of CDR3 regions and iRepertoire HTBI primers were used to build TCR beta libraries. In TCRdb, the multiplex PCR reads were re-called with MiXCR into one record per CDR3 protein. This repertoire shows approximately 300,000 distinct CDR3 sequences, 15% to 20% found once; its top ten account for less than 45%. Whole-study findings and limits: TCR diversity was lower in persistent Graves' patients than in newly diagnosed ones. Persistent cases favored TRBV28, TRBJ1-2 and TRBJ2-5.

The rearrangement uses TRBV10-3 and TRBJ1-2; tentative D call: TRBD1 (5 bases). The receptor was derived from a female donor with Graves disease. The source material was peripheral blood mononuclear cells (PBMCs), sampled at new diagnosis, from a patient treated with antithyroid drugs. In DNA form, the CDR3 reads TGTGCCATCAGTGACCCCACGGGGAGGGGATATGGCTACACCTTC. Its translation: CAISDPTGRGYGYTF.